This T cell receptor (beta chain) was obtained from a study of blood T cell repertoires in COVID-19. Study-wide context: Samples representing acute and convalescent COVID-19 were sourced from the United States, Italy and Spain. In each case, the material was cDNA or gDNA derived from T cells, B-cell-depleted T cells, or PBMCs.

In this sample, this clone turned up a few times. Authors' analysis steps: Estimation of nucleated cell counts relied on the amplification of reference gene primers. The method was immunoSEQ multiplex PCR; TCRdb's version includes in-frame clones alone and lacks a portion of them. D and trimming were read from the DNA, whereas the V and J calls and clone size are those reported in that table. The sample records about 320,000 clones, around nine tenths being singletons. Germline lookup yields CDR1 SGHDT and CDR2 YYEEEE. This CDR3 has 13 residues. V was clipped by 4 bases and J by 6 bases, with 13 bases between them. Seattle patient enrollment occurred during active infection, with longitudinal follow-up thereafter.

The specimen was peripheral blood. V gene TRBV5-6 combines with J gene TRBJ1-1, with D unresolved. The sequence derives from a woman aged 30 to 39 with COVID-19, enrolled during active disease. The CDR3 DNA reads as TGTGCCAGCAGCATCGCCGGTGATTCTGAAGCTTTCTTT. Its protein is CASSIAGDSEAFF.